This entry features one T cell receptor (beta chain) sequence. Antigen: not known. The sample comes from a study of blood T cells in healthy people across ages. In the study overall: Template switching recovered approximately one barcoded beta molecule for every two T cells. Findings of the study overall: Compared with aged donors, long-lived donors showed fewer expanded clones, suggesting selection.

A second PCR of roughly 7 to 11 cycles used a sample-barcoded 5' primer and a J-beta primer mix. With 12 random nucleotides, a template-switch adaptor tagged each individual cDNA molecule. TCRdb ran MiXCR on the 5' RACE reads and lists one entry per CDR3 protein. The data hold around 1,600,000 distinct CDR3 sequences, with approximately 39% observed a single time. The sequence derives from a woman aged 18-29 years in good health. Sequencing was done on a sample of blood.

DNA for the CDR3: TGTGCCAGCAGCCAAGATTCGTCGAGAAGGGCTGGGGCCAACGTCCTGACTTTC. Protein product: CASSQDSSRRAGANVLTF. The chain carries TRBV4-2 and TRBJ2-6; D remains ambiguous. Germline V gene lookup returns CDR1 LGHNA and CDR2 YNFKEQ. The CDR3 length is 18 residues. The V gene lost 0 bases and the J gene lost 2 bases, with 14 bases spanning the gap.